This T cell receptor beta chain was sequenced in a study of regulatory T cells in long-lasting Graves disease. HTBI primers from iRepertoire and Arm-PCR of CDR3 regions yielded the TCR beta libraries. TCRdb re-derived calls from the multiplex PCR reads in MiXCR, one entry per CDR3 protein. The data show about 470,000 distinct CDR3 sequences, around 21% seen once. This CDR3 has 14 residues. Trimming removed 8 bases from V and 3 bases from J, with 16 bases in between. The V gene's germline CDR1 is LNHDA and CDR2 SQIVND (reference sequence). General study results and limits: Thyroid tissue went unexamined; only peripheral blood was analyzed. Comparison showed that persistent patients shared more public clonotypes (about 3,000) than new patients (roughly 970).

Time point meaning: persistent/refractory GD, antithyroid drugs over 5 years with positive TRAb. RNA extracted from PBMCs served as the sequencing template. This clonotype was found a few times. Its antigen is as yet unknown. This specimen consisted of peripheral blood mononuclear cells (PBMCs), obtained when the disease was refractory, from a patient treated with antithyroid drugs. This TCR came from a female donor with Graves disease. This rearrangement joins TRBV19 to TRBJ1-1; the D is unclear. The CDR3 here is CASGNLGIHTEAFF. The CDR3, as DNA: TGTGCCAGTGGGAACCTGGGGATCCACACTGAAGCTTTCTTT.